A single sample gave rise to the 26 T cell receptor beta chains below, sequenced in a study of T cell responses to AZD1222 COVID-19 vaccine. Some clones are missing from TCRdb's copy, which holds only in-frame ones; the method was immunoSEQ multiplex PCR. The data hold about 140,000 clones, with roughly 90% observed a single time. The sequenced sample was peripheral blood, obtained on day 0 of AZD1222 vaccination. These receptors all stem from an adult in good health.

The genes are TRBV5-4 and TRBJ2-7, with 8 bases identical to TRBD1. With V trimmed by 3 bases and J by 3 bases, 5 bases remained unmatched. This CDR3 has 14 amino acids. Germline values: CDR1 SGHNT, CDR2 YYREEE (reference sequence). CDR3 in amino acids: CASSSGQAFYEQYF. Written as DNA, the CDR3 is TGTGCCAGCAGCTCGGGACAGGCCTTCTACGAGCAGTACTTC. The full variable domain, its missing parts supplied by reference TRBV5-4 and TRBJ2-7, is ETGVTQSPTHLIKTRGQQVTLRCSSQSGHNTVSWYQQALGQGPQFIFQYYREEENGRGNFPPRFSGLQFPNYSSELNVNALELDDSALYLCASSSGQAFYEQYFGPGTRLTVT.

The chain carries TRBV2 and TRBJ1-6; no reliable D call. Trimming took off 3 bases at V and 10 bases at J, with 4 bases between the two ends. Germline lookup yields CDR1 SNHLY and CDR2 FYNNEI. CDR3 length: 11 amino acids. CDR3 in amino acids: CASSDESPLHF. The CDR3 DNA follows: TGTGCCAGCAGTGATGAATCACCCCTCCACTTT.

This clone appeared once. The V gene is TRBV4-3, the J gene TRBJ2-4, with D possibly matching TRBD1 (6 bases). The CDR3 is made up of 16 amino acids. CDR1 is LGHNA, CDR2 YSLEER, per germline. The germline V and J ends were trimmed by 4 bases and 8 bases, with 21 bases remaining between them. CDR3 protein: CASSPLVRTATHIQYF. The DNA of the CDR3 is TGCGCCAGCAGCCCCCTAGTCCGGACAGCTACGCACATTCAGTACTTC.

CDR3 protein: CASRRTGSGQPQHF. CDR3 coding DNA: TGTGCCAGTAGGAGGACAGGGTCGGGTCAGCCCCAGCATTTT. V and J are TRBV19 and TRBJ1-5, with 8 nucleotides matching TRBD1. CDR1 and CDR2 (germline): LNHDA, SQIVND (reference sequence). The junction had 7 bases not matched to a gene; V was cut back by 6 bases and J by 6 bases. The CDR3 contains 14 residues.

In its sample, this clone was seen once. The rearrangement uses TRBV4-3 and TRBJ2-4, with 8 positions matching TRBD2. This CDR3 region has 17 residues. V gave up 0 bases and J gave up 0 bases; unmatched junction bases: 4. From germline, CDR1 is LGHNA and CDR2 YSLEER. The CDR3 DNA reads as TGCGCCAGCAGCCAAGATCGGGGGGGGGCAGCCAAAAACATTCAGTACTTC. Translating it yields CASSQDRGGAAKNIQYF.

The genes are TRBV28 and TRBJ2-2; D is unresolved. Per the germline V gene, CDR1 is MDHEN and CDR2 is SYDVKM. The CDR3 totals 11 residues. Trimming took 5 bases from V and 4 from J, leaving 2 bases between them. CDR3 nucleotides: TGTGCCAGCAGTCCCACCGGGGAGCTGTTTTTT. Its translation: CASSPTGELFF.

This rearrangement joins TRBV7-6 to TRBJ1-6, with a weak D call TRBD1 (6 bases). V was pared by 4 bases and J by 9 bases, with 13 bases between. The length of the CDR3 is 14 residues. Germline V lookup: CDR1 SGHVS, CDR2 FNYEAQ. CDR3 protein: CASSSRQDFSPLHF. The CDR3 region has the DNA TGTGCCAGCAGCTCCCGACAGGATTTTTCACCCCTCCACTTT.

This rearrangement joins TRBV2 to TRBJ2-1; tentative D call: TRBD2 (5 bases). CDR1 is SNHLY and CDR2 is FYNNEI in the germline V gene. V was trimmed by 5 bases and J by 2 bases, leaving 7 bases between them. The CDR3 spans 13 residues. CDR3 sequence reads: CASSSGTYNEQFF. DNA of the CDR3: TGTGCCAGCAGTAGCGGAACCTACAATGAGCAGTTCTTC.

This clone was picked up a small number of times. The chain combines TRBV28 with TRBJ1-4; possibly TRBD1 for D (5 bases). Germline lookup yields CDR1 MDHEN and CDR2 SYDVKM. Between the trimmed V and J ends, which lost 2 bases and 0 bases, there was a span of 7 bases. The CDR3 is 15 amino acids. The CDR3 loop is CASSLQGSTNEKLFF. Here the CDR3 DNA reads TGTGCCAGCAGTTTACAGGGCTCAACTAATGAAAAACTGTTTTTT.

The genes are TRBV2 and TRBJ1-4; 11 bases are a match to TRBD1. The CDR3 is made up of 15 amino acids. With V trimmed by 7 bases and J by 7 bases, 8 bases remained unmatched. Looked up from germline, CDR1 is SNHLY and CDR2 is FYNNEI. The CDR3 bases are TGTGCCAGCAAACCCGCCGGGACAGGGGGTGAAAAACTGTTTTTT. This encodes CASKPAGTGGEKLFF. Variable domain in full (rest from reference TRBV2 and TRBJ1-4): EPEVTQTPSHQVTQMGQEVILRCVPISNHLYFYWYRQILGQKVEFLVSFYNNEISEKSEIFDDQFSVERPDGSNFTLKIRSTKLEDSAMYFCASKPAGTGGEKLFFGSGTQLSVL.

This chain connects TRBV7-6 to TRBJ2-3, with D uncertain. The CDR3 is 13 amino acids. CDR1 is SGHVS and CDR2 is FNYEAQ in the germline V gene. V lost 1 base and J 2 bases, leaving 4 bases between the germline ends. In DNA, the CDR3 is TGTGCCAGCAGCTTAGGACCCACAGATACGCAGTATTTT. Amino acid sequence: CASSLGPTDTQYF.

The V gene is TRBV7-2, the J gene TRBJ2-1, with TRBD2 identical over 10 bases. Germline assignment: CDR1 SGHTA and CDR2 FQGNSA. The V and J ends lost 3 bases and 6 bases, in that order; junction bases with no gene match: 2. The CDR3 length is 14 residues. The CDR3 spells CASSLGLASNEQFF. The CDR3 DNA reads TGTGCCAGCAGCTTGGGACTAGCGAGCAATGAGCAGTTCTTC.

V gene TRBV6-2 or TRBV6-3 combines with J gene TRBJ1-1; TRBD1 is a possible D gene (6 bases). There are 15 residues in the CDR3. V was shortened by 3 bases and J by 0 bases, with 11 bases between the two germline ends. Germline loops: CDR1 MNHEY, CDR2 SVGEGT. In nucleotides, the CDR3 is TGTGCCAGCAGTTATCCAGGGGACATGAACACTGAAGCTTTCTTT. Its protein product is CASSYPGDMNTEAFF.

The gene calls are TRBV7-9 and TRBJ1-4; tentatively, D is TRBD1 (5 bases). The CDR3 has 15 amino acids. V was cut by 5 bases and J by 0 bases, with 10 bases left in between. Germline V gives CDR1 SEHNR, CDR2 FQNEAQ (reference sequence). CDR3 nucleotides: TGTGCCAGCAGCCCGGACACTGCAACTAATGAAAAACTGTTTTTT. It specifies CASSPDTATNEKLFF.

The chain carries TRBV5-1 and TRBJ2-7, with TRBD2 identical over 9 bases. This CDR3 is built from 14 residues. Germline CDR1 reads SGHRS; CDR2 reads YFSETQ. The junction had 1 base not matched to a gene; V was cut back by 0 bases and J by 3 bases. The CDR3 sequence is CASSLGAGGYEQYF. DNA of the CDR3: TGCGCCAGCAGCTTGGGAGCGGGAGGCTACGAGCAGTACTTC.

In its sample, this clone was seen many times. This chain links TRBV3-1 (or the pseudogene TRBV3-2) with TRBJ2-7, with D uncertain. The germline gives CDR1 LGHDT, CDR2 YNNKEL (reference sequence). The ends were cut back, 3 bases at V and 3 bases at J, with 12 bases in the middle. This CDR3 has 14 amino acids. In DNA, the CDR3 is TGTGCCAGCAGCCATTCCGAACGGAGCTACGAGCAGTACTTC. Translated, it gives CASSHSERSYEQYF.

The rearrangement uses TRBV9 and TRBJ2-1; D may be TRBD1 (5 bases). The CDR3 contains 16 residues. Germline CDR1 reads SGDLS; CDR2 reads YYNGEE. The V and J ends lost 0 bases and 2 bases respectively, with 12 bases between them. In nucleotides, the CDR3 is TGTGCCAGCAGCGTAGTTCCAGGGAACGCCTACAATGAGCAGTTCTTC. Amino acid sequence: CASSVVPGNAYNEQFF.

This chain links TRBV27 with TRBJ1-4; D remains ambiguous. The germline V gene encodes CDR1 MNHEY and CDR2 SMNVEV (reference sequence). The CDR3 consists of 15 residues. Trimming took off 0 bases at V and 5 bases at J, with 10 bases between the two ends. The CDR3 DNA reads as TGTGCCAGCAGTTTATCGATCAGGTCGAATGAAAAACTGTTTTTT. The encoded protein is CASSLSIRSNEKLFF.

This clone was observed once. The chain employs TRBV15 and TRBJ1-4; unclear D gene. From germline, CDR1 is LNHNV and CDR2 YYDKDF (reference sequence). V lost 2 bases and J 8 bases, leaving 9 bases between the germline ends. The CDR3 has 13 residues. DNA of the CDR3: TGTGCCACCAGCAGACGGTTCGAGGAAAAACTGTTTTTT. Its protein is CATSRRFEEKLFF.

V and J are TRBV12-3 or TRBV12-4 and TRBJ2-1, with D possibly being TRBD1 (5 bases). Trimming removed 4 bases at V and 4 bases at J, with 8 bases between. This CDR3 region has 13 residues. The CDR3 nucleotides read TGTGCCAGCAGTTCCCGACAGTACAATGAGCAGTTCTTC. Translating it yields CASSSRQYNEQFF.

The table lists this clone with a count of one. The chain has TRBV7-9 and TRBJ1-2; TRBD1 is a possible D gene (5 bases). Trimming took 5 bases from V and 6 from J, leaving 16 bases between them. The CDR3 loop spans 14 amino acids. CDR1 is SEHNR, CDR2 FQNEAQ, per germline (reference sequence). The CDR3 sequence is CASSPRATGDGYTF. DNA of the CDR3: TGTGCCAGCAGCCCCAGGGCCACTGGGGATGGCTACACCTTC.

The chain is built from TRBV28 and TRBJ2-1; D may be TRBD2 (6 bases). In germline, CDR1 is MDHEN, CDR2 SYDVKM. Trimming left V 5 bases short and J 3 bases short, with 14 bases between. The CDR3 is 15 residues long. The CDR3 loop reads CASSSGGTGYNEQFF. CDR3 coding DNA: TGTGCCAGCAGTAGCGGAGGGACTGGCTACAATGAGCAGTTCTTC.

The chain carries TRBV7-8 and TRBJ1-2, with D possibly being TRBD1 (5 bases). The V end was cut by 3 bases, the J end by 5 bases, with 10 bases between. There are 13 residues in the CDR3. Germline V gives CDR1 SGHVS, CDR2 FQNEAQ. The CDR3: CASSLGTAYGYTF. CDR3 in DNA: TGTGCCAGCAGCTTGGGGACCGCATATGGCTACACCTTC. Full variable domain (outside the CDR3, taken from reference TRBV7-8 and TRBJ1-2): GAGVSQSPRYKVAKRGQDVALRCDPISGHVSLFWYQQALGQGPEFLTYFQNEAQLDKSGLPSDRFFAERPEGSVSTLKIQRTQQEDSAVYLCASSLGTAYGYTFGSGTRLTVV.

The CDR3 coding sequence is TGTGCCAGCAGCGGGTTGCAGGGCACAGATACGCAGTATTTT. It translates to CASSGLQGTDTQYF. The gene calls are TRBV27 and TRBJ2-3; D is unresolved. The CDR3 covers 14 residues. The germline V gene has CDR1 MNHEY and CDR2 SMNVEV (reference sequence). The V end lost 6 bases, the J end lost 1 base, and 11 bases lay between the germline ends.

V is TRBV5-8 and J is TRBJ2-1, with D perhaps matching TRBD2 (6 bases). In germline, CDR1 is SGHTS, CDR2 YDEGEE. V shed 9 bases and J shed 4 bases, with 17 bases lying between them. This CDR3 spans 14 amino acids. The CDR3 protein is CATFYVAVYNEQFF. In DNA form, the CDR3 reads TGTGCCACCTTCTACGTAGCGGTTTACAATGAGCAGTTCTTC.

In this sample, this clone turned up a few times. This sequence joins TRBV3-1 (or the pseudogene TRBV3-2) and TRBJ1-1; weak D call: TRBD1 (6 bases). The V end was cut by 4 bases, the J end by 12 bases, with 18 bases between. CDR3 size: 13 residues. In germline, CDR1 is LGHDT, CDR2 YNNKEL (reference sequence). Written as DNA, the CDR3 is TGTGCCAGCAGCCTCTCCACCTTTCAGGGGACTTTCTTT. This gives the protein CASSLSTFQGTFF.